This TCR beta chain was obtained from a study of control samples from healthy donors and cancer patients. The germline V gene encodes CDR1 GTSNPN and CDR2 SVGIG (reference sequence). The CDR3 has 16 residues. V lost 4 bases and J lost 5; bases outside the gene matches: 7. Assay: immunoSEQ multiplex PCR; the TCRdb copy retains only in-frame clones and omits some. The sample records just over 150,000 clones, over 90% being singletons. V gene TRBV30 combines with J gene TRBJ2-3; 15 positions match TRBD2. Specimen: blood. This TCR was sampled from a man in his forties or fifties in good health. CDR3 loop: CAWNKGLAGGVDTQYF. CDR3 sequence (DNA): TGTGCCTGGAATAAGGGACTAGCGGGAGGAGTAGATACGCAGTATTTT.